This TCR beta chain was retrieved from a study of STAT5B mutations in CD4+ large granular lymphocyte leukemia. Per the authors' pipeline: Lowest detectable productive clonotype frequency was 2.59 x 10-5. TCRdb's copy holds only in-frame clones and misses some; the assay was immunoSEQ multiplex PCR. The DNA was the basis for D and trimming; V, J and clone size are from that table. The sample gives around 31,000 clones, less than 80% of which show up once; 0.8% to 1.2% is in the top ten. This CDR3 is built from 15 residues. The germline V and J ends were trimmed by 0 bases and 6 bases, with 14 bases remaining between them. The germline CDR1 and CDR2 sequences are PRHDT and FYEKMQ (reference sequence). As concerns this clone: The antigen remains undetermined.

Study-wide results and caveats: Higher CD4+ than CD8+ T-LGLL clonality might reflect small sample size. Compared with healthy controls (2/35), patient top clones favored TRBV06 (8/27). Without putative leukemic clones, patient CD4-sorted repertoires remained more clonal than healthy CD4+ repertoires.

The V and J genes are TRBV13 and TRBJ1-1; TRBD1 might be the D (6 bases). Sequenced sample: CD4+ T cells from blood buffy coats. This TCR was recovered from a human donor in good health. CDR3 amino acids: CASSLGPRGGAEAFF. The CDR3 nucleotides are TGTGCCAGCAGCTTAGGCCCTAGGGGGGGGGCTGAAGCTTTCTTT.